This TCR beta chain appears in the sequencing data of a study of shared clonotypes between healthy human individuals. Healthy HIV-negative adults without recent acute infections or vaccinations served as donors. General study results and limits: Few donors limited the genetic and exposure-history diversity represented.

Scientists sequenced DNA from unsorted PBMC on ten immunoSEQ deep assay plates. Some clones are missing from TCRdb's copy, which holds only in-frame ones; the method was immunoSEQ multiplex PCR. The table has about 560,000 clones, around 81% seen once. Remarks on this clone: Its antigen is unidentified.

This TCR was sampled from a woman aged 40-49 years in good health. Some clones in this sample may be carry-over from other donors' samples. Specimen: PBMCs.

CDR3 residues: CASSLRGLNTEAFF. The DNA of the CDR3 is TGTGCCAGCAGCTTGCGAGGCCTGAACACTGAAGCTTTCTTT. The V call is TRBV11-2, the J call TRBJ1-1; D not certain. V was pared by 3 bases and J by 0 bases, with 8 bases between. Per germline, CDR1 SGHAT and CDR2 FQNNGV. The CDR3 length is 14 residues.